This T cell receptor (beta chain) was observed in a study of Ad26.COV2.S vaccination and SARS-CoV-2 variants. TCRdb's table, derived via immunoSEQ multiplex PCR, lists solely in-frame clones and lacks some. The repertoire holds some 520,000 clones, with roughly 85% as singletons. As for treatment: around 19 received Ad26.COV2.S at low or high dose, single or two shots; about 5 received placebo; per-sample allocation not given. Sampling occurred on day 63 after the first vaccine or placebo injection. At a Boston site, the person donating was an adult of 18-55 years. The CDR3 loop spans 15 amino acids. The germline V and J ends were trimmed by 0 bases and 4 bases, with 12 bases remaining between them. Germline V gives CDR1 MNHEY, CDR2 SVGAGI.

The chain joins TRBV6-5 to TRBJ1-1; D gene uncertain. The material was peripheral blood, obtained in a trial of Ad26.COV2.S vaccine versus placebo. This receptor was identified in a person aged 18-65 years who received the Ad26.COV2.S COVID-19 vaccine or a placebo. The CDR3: CASSYSMIGSTEAFF. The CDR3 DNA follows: TGTGCCAGCAGTTACTCAATGATTGGATCCACTGAAGCTTTCTTT.